A single sample gave rise to the 10 T cell receptor beta chains below, sequenced in a study of CD8+ T cells in alopecia areata. This sample's treatment: oral pan-JAK inhibitor, 5-10 mg twice daily. It was cDNA, reverse transcribed from extracted RNA, that served as the sequencing template. Generated by immunoSEQ multiplex PCR, the TCRdb table keeps only in-frame clones and is missing some. The profile shows over 100,000 clones, 53% of them singletons. This specimen was CD4+ T cells sorted from blood, taken at week 4, from a patient treated with tofacitinib. These receptors were obtained from a human donor with alopecia areata.

Ten or more counts support this clone. The chain has TRBV30 and TRBJ2-5; D assignment may be TRBD1 or TRBD2 (5 bases each). Trimming cost V 1 base and J 5 bases, with 11 bases left between them. Germline values: CDR1 GTSNPN, CDR2 SVGIG (reference sequence). The CDR3 spans 13 residues. The CDR3: CAWSGGISETQYF. The DNA of the CDR3 is TGTGCCTGGAGTGGGGGGATTAGTGAGACCCAGTACTTC. Filled out from reference TRBV30 and TRBJ2-5, the complete variable domain reads SQTIHQWPATLVQPVGSPLSLECTVEGTSNPNLYWYRQAAGRGLQLLFYSVGIGQISSEVPQNLSASRPQDRQFILSSKKLLLSDSGFYLCAWSGGISETQYFGPGTRLLVL.

The chain couples TRBV2 to TRBJ2-2; maybe TRBD2 (5 bases). CDR1 and CDR2 from the germline V gene are SNHLY and FYNNEI. Between the trimmed V and J ends, which lost 10 bases and 5 bases, there was a span of 20 bases. The CDR3 has 15 amino acids. The CDR3 nucleotides read TGTGCCACAACCCTATCGGAATCGGGGACCGGGGAGCTGTTTTTT. It is translated as CATTLSESGTGELFF.

V usage is TRBV4-2 and J usage is TRBJ2-7, with D unclear. V lost 0 bases and J lost 0, with 9 bases in between. Germline CDR1 LGHNA, CDR2 YNFKEQ. The CDR3 has 15 residues. CDR3 residues: CASSQESAISYEQYF. Here the CDR3 DNA reads TGTGCCAGCAGCCAAGAGTCCGCCATCTCCTACGAGCAGTACTTC.

The DNA of the CDR3 is TGTGCCTGGAATGCAGGGATGTATGGCTACACCTTC. Amino acid sequence: CAWNAGMYGYTF. The chain couples TRBV30 to TRBJ1-2, with a weak D call TRBD1 (5 bases). The CDR3 extends over 12 amino acids. The V end lost 4 bases, the J end lost 5 bases, and 11 bases lay between the germline ends. The germline gives CDR1 GTSNPN, CDR2 SVGIG (reference sequence).

The chain's CDR3 is CATSREGMNTEAFF. Here the CDR3 DNA reads TGTGCCACCAGCAGAGAGGGGATGAACACTGAAGCTTTCTTT. The rearrangement joins TRBV15 to TRBJ1-1; no clear D. The ends were cut back, 0 bases at V and 0 bases at J, with 5 bases in the middle. Per the germline V gene, CDR1 is LNHNV and CDR2 is YYDKDF (reference sequence). The CDR3 loop spans 14 amino acids.

A few counts support this clone. The chain links TRBV29-1 to TRBJ1-5; D gene uncertain. Germline-derived CDR1 and CDR2 are SQVTM and ANQGSEA. The length of the CDR3 is 12 residues. Trimming removed 6 bases from V and 2 bases from J, with 8 bases in between. CDR3: CSVQKGNQPQHF. CDR3 DNA sequence: TGCAGCGTACAGAAGGGCAATCAGCCCCAGCATTTT.

This chain links TRBV5-1 with TRBJ1-1; 10 nucleotides match TRBD1. Trimming removed 3 bases from V and 7 bases from J; junction bases left unmatched: 3. Germline CDR1 and CDR2: SGHRS and YFSETQ. This CDR3 is 13 amino acids long. CDR3 amino acids: CASSSTGGSEAFF. The CDR3 DNA reads as TGCGCCAGCAGCTCGACAGGGGGCAGTGAAGCTTTCTTT.

This clone came up a few times. The chain carries TRBV7-2 and TRBJ2-2; 13 bases fit TRBD2. From germline, CDR1 is SGHTA and CDR2 FQGNSA. V trimming: 4 bases; J trimming: 5 bases; junction bases outside the gene matches: 13. The CDR3 contains 19 residues. The DNA of the CDR3 is TGTGCCAGCAGCTCGTCACCACTAGCGGGAGGGCTAAGGACCGGGGAGCTGTTTTTT. The encoded protein is CASSSSPLAGGLRTGELFF. Full variable domain (remainder filled in from reference TRBV7-2 and TRBJ2-2): GAGVSQSPSNKVTEKGKDVELRCDPISGHTALYWYRQSLGQGLEFLIYFQGNSAPDKSGLPSDRFSAERTGGSVSTLTIQRTQQEDSAVYLCASSSSPLAGGLRTGELFFGEGSRLTVL.

The chain has TRBV6-1 and TRBJ2-5; D call uncertain. V lost 7 bases, J lost 5 bases, and 5 bases lay in between. The CDR3 sequence is 10 residues long. Per the germline V gene, CDR1 is MNHNS and CDR2 is SASEGT. The CDR3 DNA is TGTGCCAGCAAGAGGGAGACCCAGTACTTC. Translated, it gives CASKRETQYF.

Notes on this clone: One end of the junction varies from germline; a read error may be responsible. Within the sample, other DNA sequences also encode this same CDR3. The chain couples TRBV30 to TRBJ1-1; 7 positions agree with TRBD1. Germline V gene sequence: CDR1 GTSNPN, CDR2 SVGIG (reference sequence). The CDR3 sequence is 14 residues long. CDR3 nucleotides: TGTGCCTGGAGTCCCGACAGGGTGAATACTGAAGCTTTCTTT. It yields the protein CAWSPDRVNTEAFF.